This entry features one T cell receptor (beta chain) sequence. Produced via immunoSEQ multiplex PCR; TCRdb's table is partial and in-frame only. The profile shows approximately 760,000 clones, approximately 83% of them singletons. This sample is part of a study of shared T cell receptors in the human thymus. V shed 3 bases and J shed 2 bases, with 26 bases lying between them. The CDR3 length is 19 residues. Germline values: CDR1 SGHNT, CDR2 YYREEE (reference sequence). These data also featured in a second study, about human thymus T cells. Per that paper: Healthy Finnish infants undergoing corrective surgery for congenital heart defects were the donors. Thymus specimens were resections from corrective heart surgery. Seemingly biased V and J gene usage marked thymic and blood repertoires. The related literature has documented a marked overlap of thymic repertoires among unrelated individuals.

Source material: thymocytes. This clonotype was sampled from a girl in the first two years of life with a congenital heart defect. The chain uses TRBV5-4 and TRBJ2-5; D might be TRBD2 (5 bases). The CDR3, as DNA: TGTGCCAGCAGCTGGAGGCGCGTAGGTATATCGGCCCGACAAGAGACCCAGTACTTC. Translating gives CASSWRRVGISARQETQYF.